This is a list of T cell receptor beta chains from one sample in a study of T cell responses to AZD1222 COVID-19 vaccine. Clones were sequenced by immunoSEQ multiplex PCR, and TCRdb holds only the in-frame ones, with some missing. There are approximately 150,000 clones in the sample; about 92% occur only once, and roughly 0.98% lies in the top ten. The sequenced sample was peripheral blood, obtained 28 days after the second AZD1222 dose. These receptors were taken from an adult who received the AZD1222 COVID-19 vaccine. CDR3s include the opening cysteine and the closing phenylalanine or tryptophan. The D gene is left open where the match is weak. Not all rows give a size; the values are once, few, many and, for expanded clones, a class.

TRBV5-1	.	TRBJ2-2	.	TGCGCCGGACGAGACCTACCAGCGACCGGGGAGCTGTTTTTT	CAGRDLPATGELFF
TRBV18	.	TRBJ2-1	.	TGTGCCAGCTCACCGGGACTTTCCTACAGTGAGCAGTTCTTC	CASSPGLSYSEQFF
TRBV11-3	TRBD1	TRBJ1-1	once	TGTGCCAGCAGCCGAGGACAGGGGGACACTGAAGCTTTCTTT	CASSRGQGDTEAFF
TRBV29-1	TRBD1	TRBJ2-3	.	TGCAGCGTTGGACAGGGCGGCACAGATACGCAGTATTTT	CSVGQGGTDTQYF
TRBV11-2	.	TRBJ1-5	.	TGTGCCAGCAGCTATGAGAGGCGGTCGCCCCAGCATTTT	CASSYERRSPQHF
TRBV4-2	.	TRBJ1-1	once	TGTGCCAGCAGCCAAGATGACGGGCGATTCCGCATGAACACTGAAGCTTTCTTT	CASSQDDGRFRMNTEAFF
TRBV12-5	.	TRBJ1-5	.	TGTGCTAGTGGTTTGGTACTAGGGGGGAGGCGGTACAATCAGCCCCAGCATTTT	CASGLVLGGRRYNQPQHF
TRBV27	TRBD1	TRBJ2-2	.	TGTGCCAGCAGAGACAGGGTTCACACCGGGGAGCTGTTTTTT	CASRDRVHTGELFF
TRBV7-2	.	TRBJ1-1	once	TGTGCCAGCAGCTTAAGGGGGGACTTAAACACTGAAGCTTTCTTT	CASSLRGDLNTEAFF
TRBV29-1	.	TRBJ2-2	.	TGCAGCGTTGAGGAAGATAGGTGGGACTCCCACACCGGGGAGCTGTTTTTT	CSVEEDRWDSHTGELFF
TRBV4-1	TRBD1	TRBJ2-1	.	TGCGCCAGCAGCCAAGGGCACGGACAGGGGGCCTACAATGAGCAGTTCTTC	CASSQGHGQGAYNEQFF
TRBV6-5	.	TRBJ1-6	.	TGTGCCAGCAGTCTCGGGAGGCACGCACCCCTCCACTTT	CASSLGRHAPLHF
TRBV19	.	TRBJ1-1	once	TGTGCCAGTAGTAGGGAGGAAAGTGAAGCTTTCTTT	CASSREESEAFF
TRBV7-9	.	TRBJ1-1	.	TGTGCCAGCAGCTTCTCCTCTTCGAACACTGAAGCTTTCTTT	CASSFSSSNTEAFF
TRBV3-1/TRBV3-2	.	TRBJ2-3	.	TGTGCCAGCAGTCGGGTCGTATTGGGCCCTTCGGGGGATACGCAGTATTTT	CASSRVVLGPSGDTQYF
TRBV19	.	TRBJ1-5	.	TGTGCCAGTAGTGCCGGGCCGAACCGGAGGCCCCAGCATTTT	CASSAGPNRRPQHF
TRBV29-1	.	TRBJ2-4	.	TGCAGCGTTGAAGAGCCAGGGGAATTAGCCAAAAACATTCAGTACTTC	CSVEEPGELAKNIQYF
TRBV7-7	.	TRBJ1-1	once	TGTGCCAGCAGCTTAGTTTCCGGGGAGGACACTGAAGCTTTCTTT	CASSLVSGEDTEAFF
TRBV5-1	.	TRBJ1-2	.	TGCGCCAGCAGCTTGACGGGGACTAACTATGGCTACACCTTC	CASSLTGTNYGYTF
TRBV6-1	.	TRBJ2-4	.	TGTGCCAGCAGTGAATTGGAGGGGGCGGATGGGAGAGGGTTC	CASSELEGADGRGF
TRBV20-1	.	TRBJ1-1	.	TGCAGTGCTAGTGTCAGGGTGGGTACTGAAGCTTTCTTT	CSASVRVGTEAFF
TRBV7-9	.	TRBJ2-1	.	TGTGCCAGCAGCTTAAGGGTGGCGGGGGCCTCCTACAATGAGCAGTTCTTC	CASSLRVAGASYNEQFF
TRBV5-1	TRBD2	TRBJ2-5	.	TGCGCCAGCAGCTGGACCGGGACTAGTGGGGAGACCCAGTACTTC	CASSWTGTSGETQYF
TRBV10-3	.	TRBJ2-2	once	TGTGCCATCAGTGTCGACCCAAGGAACACCGGGGAGCTGTTTTTT	CAISVDPRNTGELFF
TRBV3-1/TRBV3-2	.	TRBJ2-2	.	TGTGCCAGCAGTTCAGCTAGAGATAGTACCGGGGAGCTGTTTTTT	CASSSARDSTGELFF
TRBV30	.	TRBJ1-5	.	TGTGCCTGGAGTGTACAACTCCGCAATCAGCCCCAGCATTTT	CAWSVQLRNQPQHF
TRBV9	.	TRBJ1-4	.	TGTGCCAGCAGCGTAGCTGGGGGGGAAAAACTGTTTTTT	CASSVAGGEKLFF
TRBV11-2	TRBD1	TRBJ1-1	few	TGTGCCAGCAGCGGACAGGTTTGGTTCGACACTGAAGCTTTCTTT	CASSGQVWFDTEAFF
TRBV3-1/TRBV3-2	.	TRBJ1-1	.	TGTGCCAGCAGCCAAGATCTCAGGGGCACTGAAGCTTTCTTT	CASSQDLRGTEAFF
TRBV18	.	TRBJ1-2	.	TGTGCCAGCTCACCGAATACAGGGAGAGGCCATGGCTACACCTTC	CASSPNTGRGHGYTF
TRBV13	.	TRBJ1-1	.	TGTGCCAGCAGCTTAGGTCCCGGGGCTGAAGCTTTCTTT	CASSLGPGAEAFF
TRBV5-4	TRBD1	TRBJ1-1	once	TGTGCCAGCCGGGACAGGGTAATGAACACTGAAGCTTTCTTT	CASRDRVMNTEAFF
TRBV2	TRBD1	TRBJ1-2	.	TGTGCCAGCAGTGAGACAGGGGACTATGGCTACACCTTC	CASSETGDYGYTF
TRBV7-6	.	TRBJ2-3	.	TGTGCCAGCAGCTTAGAGGGTAGGCGGGGCACAGATACGCAGTATTTT	CASSLEGRRGTDTQYF
TRBV30	.	TRBJ1-3	.	TGTGCCTGCCAGGGGTACGGAAACACCATATATTTT	CACQGYGNTIYF
TRBV6-1	.	TRBJ1-3	.	TGTGCCAGCAGTGAAAGATTGGACGGCGGAAACACCATATATTTT	CASSERLDGGNTIYF
TRBV10-3	TRBD2	TRBJ2-3	.	TGTGCCATCAGCGACGGGACTAGCGGGGGGGCAGGGACGCAGTATTTT	CAISDGTSGGAGTQYF
TRBV7-2	.	TRBJ1-5	.	TGTGCCAGCAGCTTAGGGGCGGGGCTCTGGAATCAGCCCCAGCATTTT	CASSLGAGLWNQPQHF
TRBV29-1	TRBD1	TRBJ1-2	once	TGCAGCGTATGGGAGGGGGCTACGTATGGCTACACCTTC	CSVWEGATYGYTF
TRBV29-1	.	TRBJ2-3	.	TGCAGCGTTGACGGGGGTCCGGATACGCAGTATTTT	CSVDGGPDTQYF
TRBV29-1	.	TRBJ2-1	once	TGCAGCGTGGTAGTGCTATACGGAAGTAGGGATGAGCAGTTCTTC	CSVVVLYGSRDEQFF
TRBV6-2/TRBV6-3	.	TRBJ2-3	.	TGTGCCAGCAGTTACTGGGAAGGGGATACGCAGTATTTT	CASSYWEGDTQYF
TRBV27	TRBD1	TRBJ1-4	.	TGTGCCAGCAGTTTATCTTCCGGGACAGGGGATGAAAAACTGTTTTTT	CASSLSSGTGDEKLFF
TRBV15	.	TRBJ1-5	.	TGTGCCACCAGCAGAGATTGGGGAGAAGGGAGCAATCAGCCCCAGCATTTT	CATSRDWGEGSNQPQHF
TRBV5-4	.	TRBJ1-6	.	TGTGCCAGCAGCTTGGGTGGGGCTGGATCACCCCTCCACTTT	CASSLGGAGSPLHF
TRBV10-3	TRBD1	TRBJ2-2	.	TGTGCCATCAGTGAGCCGACAGGGGTCCGGGGTCTCTTTTCCGGGGAGCTGTTTTTT	CAISEPTGVRGLFSGELFF
TRBV5-1	.	TRBJ2-6	.	TGCGCCAGCAGCTTTGGACGCCGGCCAGACTCTGGGGCCAACGTCCTGACTTTC	CASSFGRRPDSGANVLTF
TRBV4-1	TRBD2	TRBJ2-1	.	TGCGCCAGCAGCCAAGATTGGGGCGGGGGGGATTATGAGCAGTTCTTC	CASSQDWGGGDYEQFF
TRBV7-9	TRBD1	TRBJ1-1	.	TGTGCCAGCAGCCCCGGGGACAGGGATAAGGTTGAAGCTTTCTTT	CASSPGDRDKVEAFF
TRBV6-1	TRBD1	TRBJ2-7	.	TGTGCCAGCAGTGAATGGGGGGGACAGGGTCTCTACGAGCAGTACTTC	CASSEWGGQGLYEQYF
TRBV7-8	TRBD2	TRBJ2-3	.	TGTGCCAGCACCACGGGGGGGGCGGGAGATACGCAGTATTTT	CASTTGGAGDTQYF
TRBV11-2	.	TRBJ1-2	.	TGTGCCAGCAGCTTAGATGGATATGGCTACACCTTC	CASSLDGYGYTF
TRBV7-2	.	TRBJ1-2	once	TGTGCCAGCAGCTTAGTGGGCAGGACCTATGGCTACACCTTC	CASSLVGRTYGYTF
TRBV6-6	.	TRBJ1-2	once	TGTGCCAGCAGTTACTTCCCGGGGAGGTACGGCTACACCTTC	CASSYFPGRYGYTF
TRBV6-1	.	TRBJ1-5	.	TGTGCCAGCAGTGAGGGGGTCAATCAGCCCCAGCATTTT	CASSEGVNQPQHF